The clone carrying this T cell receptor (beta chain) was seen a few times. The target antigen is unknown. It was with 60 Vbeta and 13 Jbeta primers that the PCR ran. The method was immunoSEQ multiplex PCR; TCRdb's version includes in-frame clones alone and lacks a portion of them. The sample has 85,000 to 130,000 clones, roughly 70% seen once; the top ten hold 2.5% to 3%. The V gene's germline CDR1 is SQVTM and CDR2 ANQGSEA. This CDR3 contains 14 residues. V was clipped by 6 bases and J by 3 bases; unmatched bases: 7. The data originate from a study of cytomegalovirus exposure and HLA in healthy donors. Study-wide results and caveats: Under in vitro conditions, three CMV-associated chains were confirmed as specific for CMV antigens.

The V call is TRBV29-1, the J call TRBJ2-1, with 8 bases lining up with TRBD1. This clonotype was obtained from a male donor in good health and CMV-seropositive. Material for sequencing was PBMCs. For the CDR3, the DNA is TGCAGCGTACGAGACAGGGGCGACTACAATGAGCAGTTCTTC. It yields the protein CSVRDRGDYNEQFF.